The clone carrying this T cell receptor beta chain was counted between two and nine times. As yet, its antigen is unknown. Germline assignment: CDR1 SGHRS and CDR2 YFSETQ. J gave up 2 bases and V 4 bases, and 4 bases lay outside the gene matches. The CDR3 loop spans 16 amino acids. Profiled with immunoSEQ multiplex PCR; TCRdb holds only in-frame clones, not every one. The sample carries 75,000 to 100,000 clones, 70% to 85% recorded once. This sample is part of a study of neoadjuvant anti-PD-1 for oral cavity cancer. Notes on the study in general: Pretreatment Treg/Th17 ratio correlated inversely with post-treatment tumor clonality.

The specimen was PBMCs, collected before nivolumab (anti-PD-1) treatment. The sequence came from a person between 35 and 79 years old with oral cavity squamous cell carcinoma. V is TRBV5-1 and J is TRBJ2-2; the match to TRBD2 covers 11 bases. The CDR3 nucleotides read TGCGCCAGCAGCCCGGGGACTAGCGGCAACACCGGGGAGCTGTTTTTT. Translated, it gives CASSPGTSGNTGELFF.